Each of the 18 T cell receptor beta chains below was sequenced from the same sample in a study of spatial heterogeneity in lung cancer (dated by TCRdb to between 2018 and 2021). On the study overall, not on this receptor specifically: A correlation was observed between the number of expanded intratumoral alpha and beta TCRs and the tumor nonsynonymous mutation count.

Library creation used 5' RACE. TCRdb lists the instrument as NextSeq 500. TCRdb passed the public sequencing reads through fastp at Q25 and MiXCR, retaining productive beta sequences. CDR3 protein sequences are deduplicated, and each keeps its most common genes and DNA. This sample holds around 7,500 distinct CDR3 sequences; about 20% were observed only once. Roughly 12% of the sample belongs to the ten largest clones. The time point label, as the study defines it: sample taken at primary tumor resection. Antigens for these TCRs are unknown. The sample in question was lung tumor tissue, obtained at surgery. Source of these receptors: a female donor with early-stage non-small cell lung cancer.

Judged by abundance, this clonotype is medium-sized (0.01 to 0.1%). The chain joins TRBV12-3 or TRBV12-4 to TRBJ2-1, with TRBD2 matching 15 bases. The CDR3 runs to 17 residues. V was pared by 5 bases and J by 7 bases, with 9 bases of the junction left unmatched. In DNA, the CDR3 is TGTGCCAGCAGTCCCCGGACTAGCGGGGGGGCCGGGAATGAGCAGTTCTTC. Translation gives CASSPRTSGGAGNEQFF.

The chain links TRBV18 to TRBJ2-5; D is perhaps TRBD2 (6 bases). V lost 0 bases to trimming and J lost 3 bases, with 8 bases between them. Germline V lookup: CDR1 KGHSH, CDR2 LQKENI. The CDR3 sequence is 14 residues long. CDR3 nucleotide sequence: TGTGCCAGCTCACCACCGGGAGGAAAAGAGACCCAGTACTTC. Its protein is CASSPPGGKETQYF.

A few counts support this clonotype. The genes are TRBV11-2 and TRBJ2-5, with D possibly matching TRBD2 (6 bases). V was trimmed by 3 bases and J by 5 bases, leaving 16 bases between them. Germline V lookup: CDR1 SGHAT, CDR2 FQNNGV. There are 15 residues in the CDR3. The CDR3 region is CASSFDGGAGETQYF. The CDR3 bases are TGTGCCAGCAGCTTCGATGGCGGGGCAGGGGAGACCCAGTACTTC.

This clonotype is termed large. The rearrangement joins TRBV4-1 to TRBJ2-1, with 10 bases fitting TRBD1. The V segment lost 9 bases and the J segment 3 bases; nucleotides outside the gene matches: 8. In germline, CDR1 is MGHRA, CDR2 YSYEKL. The CDR3 is 15 amino acids. CDR3 amino acids: CASSRGTGVYNEQFF. CDR3 DNA sequence: TGCGCCAGTTCAAGGGGGACAGGGGTCTACAATGAGCAGTTCTTC.

V gene TRBV20-1 combines with J gene TRBJ2-3, with unresolved D. Per the germline V gene, CDR1 is DFQATT and CDR2 is SNEGSKA (reference sequence). The CDR3 sequence is 14 residues long. Trimming left V 4 bases short and J 2 bases short, with 13 bases between. CDR3 residues: CSATATYSTDTQYF. For the CDR3, the DNA is TGCAGTGCTACTGCTACGTATTCCACAGATACGCAGTATTTT.

This clonotype was observed a few times. The V call is TRBV7-6, the J call TRBJ1-6; 9 positions match TRBD1. Germline V lookup: CDR1 SGHVS, CDR2 FNYEAQ. The V and J ends lost 5 bases and 9 bases, in that order; junction bases with no gene match: 14. This CDR3 is 17 amino acids long. In DNA, the CDR3 is TGTGCCAGCAGCATCGACCCCCCGGGACAGGGAAGTTCACCCCTCCACTTT. It is translated as CASSIDPPGQGSSPLHF.

The gene calls are TRBV7-9 and TRBJ2-1; 12 nucleotides align to TRBD2. The CDR3 is 15 amino acids. Germline loops: CDR1 SEHNR, CDR2 FQNEAQ (reference sequence). The V and J ends lost 5 bases and 4 bases, in that order; junction bases with no gene match: 3. The CDR3 spells CASSPGLAGYNEQFF. CDR3 sequence (DNA): TGTGCCAGCAGCCCGGGACTAGCGGGTTACAATGAGCAGTTCTTC.

This clonotype has more than one count but fewer than ten. The chain is built from TRBV6-2 or TRBV6-3 and TRBJ2-7, with D hard to call. CDR1 and CDR2 from the germline V gene are MNHEY and SVGEGT. This CDR3 has 13 residues. The germline V and J ends were trimmed by 5 bases and 0 bases, with 8 bases remaining between them. CDR3 amino acids: CASSRLLSYEQYF. For the CDR3, the DNA is TGTGCCAGCAGTCGTCTCCTCTCCTACGAGCAGTACTTC.

This clonotype qualifies as medium-sized. As DNA, the CDR3 is TGTGCCAGCAGCTCATCCGGGACAGGGTTGGTGGAGACCCAGTACTTC. It is translated as CASSSSGTGLVETQYF. The chain uses TRBV7-9 and TRBJ2-5; 9 nucleotides line up with TRBD1. V gave up 4 bases and J gave up 5 bases; unmatched junction bases: 11. The CDR3 sequence is 16 residues long. The germline V gene encodes CDR1 SEHNR and CDR2 FQNEAQ (reference sequence). Filled out from reference TRBV7-9 and TRBJ2-5, the complete variable domain reads DTGVSQNPRHKITKRGQNVTFRCDPISEHNRLYWYRQTLGQGPEFLTYFQNEAQLEKSRLLSDRFSAERPKGSFSTLEIQRTEQGDSAMYLCASSSSGTGLVETQYFGPGTRLLVL.

CDR3 in amino acids: CASSGGSGYTDTQYF. CDR3 DNA: TGCGCCAGCAGCGGCGGGAGCGGATACACAGATACGCAGTATTTT. The V and J genes are TRBV5-1 and TRBJ2-3; 7 nucleotides line up with TRBD2. Germline CDR1 reads SGHRS; CDR2 reads YFSETQ. J was trimmed by 2 bases and V by 4 bases; bases with no gene match: 7. This CDR3 is built from 15 residues.

The V and J genes are TRBV5-4 and TRBJ2-4; 7 bases fit TRBD2. Germline V lookup: CDR1 SGHNT, CDR2 YYREEE (reference sequence). This CDR3 is built from 14 residues. V dropped 4 bases and J dropped 5; count of bases not matched to a gene: 6. The CDR3 DNA sequence: TGTGCCAGCAGCGTCCGGGACTACGAAAACATTCAGTACTTC. Its protein is CASSVRDYENIQYF.

The chain has TRBV18 and TRBJ1-2; perhaps TRBD1 as D (6 bases). CDR3 length: 14 amino acids. Germline V gene sequence: CDR1 KGHSH, CDR2 LQKENI. With 5 bases removed from V and 4 bases from J, the gap between germline ends came to 14 bases. The CDR3 sequence is CASSSAQGSYGYTF. DNA for the CDR3: TGTGCCAGCTCATCCGCACAGGGTAGCTATGGCTACACCTTC.

The rearrangement uses TRBV5-1 and TRBJ2-6; D unclear. Germline lookup yields CDR1 SGHRS and CDR2 YFSETQ. This CDR3 is 13 amino acids long. The ends were cut back, 2 bases at V and 4 bases at J, with 4 bases in the middle. The DNA of the CDR3 is TGCGCCAGCAGCTTTGAAGGGGCCAACGTCCTGACTTTC. Translation: CASSFEGANVLTF.

This clonotype was observed a single time. A much larger clone differs by one base, so this may be a read error. The gene calls are TRBV27 and TRBJ1-1; 7 bases match TRBD1. The germline V gene has CDR1 MNHEY and CDR2 SMNVEV (reference sequence). V lost 9 bases to trimming and J lost 9 bases; unmatched junction nucleotides: 13. This CDR3 region has 13 residues. The CDR3 loop is CARSPGTVQQAFF. The CDR3 DNA sequence: TGTGCCAGAAGTCCCGGGACAGTACAACAAGCTTTCTTT.

CDR3 in amino acids: CATSSILVTDTQYF. CDR3 sequence (DNA): TGTGCCACCAGCAGTATATTAGTCACAGATACGCAGTATTTT. The genes are TRBV15 and TRBJ2-3; D not certain. The germline V and J ends were trimmed by 3 bases and 2 bases, with 9 bases remaining between them. Germline CDR1 and CDR2: LNHNV and YYDKDF (reference sequence). The CDR3 spans 14 residues.

The chain uses TRBV6-5 and TRBJ1-2; TRBD1 matches at 7 bases. Trimming cost V 5 bases and J 1 base; bases outside gene matches: 4. This CDR3 is 14 amino acids long. The germline V gene encodes CDR1 MNHEY and CDR2 SVGAGI. CDR3 nucleotide sequence: TGTGCCAGCAGTCCGACAGGGTATAACTATGGCTACACCTTC. This sequence encodes CASSPTGYNYGYTF.

This clonotype was observed a few times. J is TRBJ2-3 and V is TRBV27; D may match TRBD1 or TRBD2 (5 bases each). Per the germline V gene, CDR1 is MNHEY and CDR2 is SMNVEV (reference sequence). Trimming took 5 bases from V and 4 from J, leaving 16 bases between them. The length of the CDR3 is 15 residues. The DNA of the CDR3 is TGTGCCAGCAGTCCCCTGGGGGAAGGCGCAGATACGCAGTATTTT. This encodes CASSPLGEGADTQYF.

This clonotype was observed a few times. Here the CDR3 DNA reads TGTGCCAGCAGCTCGAAAACCGGGACACCTACGATCGGGGAGCTGTTTTTT. This codes for CASSSKTGTPTIGELFF. This chain connects TRBV11-2 to TRBJ2-2; D possibly corresponds to TRBD1 (6 bases). This CDR3 comprises 17 residues. The V end lost 4 bases, the J end lost 7 bases, and 22 bases lay between the germline ends. Looked up from germline, CDR1 is SGHAT and CDR2 is FQNNGV.